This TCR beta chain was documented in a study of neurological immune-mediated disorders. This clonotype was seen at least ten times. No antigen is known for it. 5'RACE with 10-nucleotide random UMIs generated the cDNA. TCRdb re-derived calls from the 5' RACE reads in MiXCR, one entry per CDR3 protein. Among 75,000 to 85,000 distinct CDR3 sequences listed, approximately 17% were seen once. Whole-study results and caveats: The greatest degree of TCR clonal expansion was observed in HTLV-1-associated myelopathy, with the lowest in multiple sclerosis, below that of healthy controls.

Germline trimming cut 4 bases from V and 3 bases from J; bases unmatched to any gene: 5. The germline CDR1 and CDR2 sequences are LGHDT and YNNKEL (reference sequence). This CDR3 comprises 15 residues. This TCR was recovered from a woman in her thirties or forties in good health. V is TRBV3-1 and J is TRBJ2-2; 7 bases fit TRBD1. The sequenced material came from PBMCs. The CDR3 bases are TGTGCCAGCAGCCCCCGGGACAGTTACACCGGGGAGCTGTTTTTT. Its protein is CASSPRDSYTGELFF.